The entry that follows covers one T cell receptor beta chain sequence. Its antigen is not known. The sample originates from a study of T cell repertoires in cytomegalovirus infection. On the study more broadly: Both CMV infection and a matching HLA type were indicated by public TCR beta signatures. General study results and limits: Clonotypes of TCR beta that were HLA-C-restricted and CMV-specific dominated the ex vivo response. Frequencies of public TCR beta families were cumulated, and this identified carriers of CMV plus the relevant HLA.

The CDR3 has 20 residues. With V trimmed by 7 bases and J by 1 base, 24 bases remained unmatched. The germline V gene has CDR1 MDHEN and CDR2 SYDVKM. TCRdb re-called the reads with MiXCR, one entry per CDR3 protein. The sample yields fewer than 350,000 distinct CDR3 sequences, 15% to 20% seen once. Sequenced sample: PBMCs. The chain uses TRBV28 and TRBJ1-1; 7 nucleotides agree with TRBD1. The receptor's source is a human donor in good health (CMV status not recorded). Some clones in this sample may be carry-over from other donors' samples. CDR3 region: CASKQYSTGSGQLRNTEAFF. The CDR3 coding sequence is TGTGCCAGCAAACAATACTCGACAGGGTCTGGTCAGTTAAGGAACACTGAAGCTTTCTTT.